This T cell receptor (beta chain) was captured in a study of Ad26.COV2.S vaccination and SARS-CoV-2 variants. Whole-study context: Into the muscle, Ad26.COV2.S was dosed once or twice, 56 days apart. Regarding the study as a whole: Vaccine recipients showed a spike-specific TCR breadth that was higher than in placebo recipients.

The J segment lost 10 bases and the V segment lost 7 bases, leaving 4 bases of the junction unmatched. This CDR3 region has 13 residues. Germline lookup yields CDR1 SNHLY and CDR2 FYNNEI. TCRdb's copy holds only in-frame clones and misses some; the assay was immunoSEQ multiplex PCR. Counted here are roughly 320,000 clones, over 80% occurring once; the ten biggest clones make up under 2.5%. Comment on this clone: Its specificity is not known.

Treatment: some 20 received Ad26.COV2.S at low or high dose, single or two shots; roughly five received placebo; per-sample allocation not given. Sampling was performed 63 days after the first vaccine or placebo injection. Boston hosted the donor, who was an adult aged 18-55 years. The rearrangement uses TRBV2 and TRBJ1-6, with 10 bases matching TRBD1. The clonotype originates from a person aged 18-65 years who received the Ad26.COV2.S COVID-19 vaccine or a placebo. The sample consisted of peripheral blood, taken in a trial of Ad26.COV2.S vaccine versus placebo. The DNA for the CDR3 is TGTGCCAGCACCGGGACAGGGGCCTCACCCCTCCACTTT. The encoded protein is CASTGTGASPLHF.